A selection of T cell receptor beta chains follows, all from one sample in a study of blood T cell repertoires in COVID-19. Here immunoSEQ multiplex PCR was the method, and the copy in TCRdb shows in-frame clones only, minus some. The repertoire has 140,000 to 150,000 clones, 70% to 90% of them found once; the top ten carry 6.5% to 9.5%. The sample consisted of peripheral blood. The receptors derive from a woman aged 55-69 years with COVID-19, enrolled during active disease. Both conserved end residues are part of each CDR3. The D gene is left open where the match is weak. Size tells how often a clone was seen (once, few, many) or the class of an expanded clone, and some rows leave it out.

TRBJ1-1 TRBD1 - TRBV5-5 TGTGCCAGCAGCTTGGACAGGGGCACTGAAGCTTTCTTT CASSLDRGTEAFF
TRBJ1-2 TRBD1 - TRBV5-5 TGTGCCAGCAGCTCTCGAGGGGAGGACAGGGGGCCATTCTATGGCTACACCTTC CASSSRGEDRGPFYGYTF
TRBJ2-7 - once TRBV27 TGTGCCAGCAGCCGCCCCGGGCAGGGGTACGAGCAGTACTTC CASSRPGQGYEQYF
TRBJ2-1 TRBD1 - TRBV5-1 TGCGCCAGCAGCTTGTCAAGGGGGCTGGGGTACAATGAGCAGTTCTTC CASSLSRGLGYNEQFF
TRBJ2-7 TRBD1 - TRBV5-5 TGTGCCAGCAGCTCATTCCGGGACAGGACCTACGAGCAGTACTTC CASSSFRDRTYEQYF
TRBJ2-3 - - TRBV7-2 TGTGCCAGCAGCGCGTCCGTTGGGACACACACAGATACGCAGTATTTT CASSASVGTHTDTQYF
TRBJ1-5 - - TRBV3-1/TRBV3-2 TGTGCCAGCAGCCAAGATAATAGGGGCGTAGGGGCTGGCAATCAGCCCCAGCATTTT CASSQDNRGVGAGNQPQHF
TRBJ1-2 TRBD1 once TRBV29-1 TGCAGCGTTGAGTCCCACAGGGGGCATGGCTACACCTTC CSVESHRGHGYTF
TRBJ1-6 TRBD1 - TRBV7-8 TGTGCCAGCAGCGCGGGGGGACAGAGCAATTCACCCCTCCACTTT CASSAGGQSNSPLHF
TRBJ2-1 TRBD2 few TRBV7-2 TGTGCCAGCAGCTTTAGCGGGGGGGCTTACAATGAGCAGTTCTTC CASSFSGGAYNEQFF
TRBJ1-5 - - TRBV19 TGTGCCAGTAGAGGGGTTCCGAATCAGCCCCAGCATTTT CASRGVPNQPQHF
TRBJ2-1 TRBD2 - TRBV7-8 TGTGCCAGCAGCTTAGGGGCGGGGAGTCGAGCGGGGGCAAACTACAATGAGCAGTTCTTC CASSLGAGSRAGANYNEQFF
TRBJ2-5 - - TRBV7-2 TGTGCCAGCAGCTTAGCGTCCATCCAAGAGACCCAGTACTTC CASSLASIQETQYF
TRBJ2-7 - - TRBV9 TGTGCCAGCAGCGCCGTTGCGGTTGCGGGCGAGCAGTACTTC CASSAVAVAGEQYF
TRBJ2-7 - - TRBV11-2 TGTGCCAGCACCGATAACTCTCTCGCCTACGAGCAGTACTTC CASTDNSLAYEQYF
TRBJ2-1 TRBD1 - TRBV7-3 TGTGCCAGCAGCTTAAGGAGGGCAGGGGGCCTGAATGAGCAGTTCTTC CASSLRRAGGLNEQFF
TRBJ2-6 TRBD1 - TRBV9 TGTGCCAGCAGCGGGGACAGGGGGTTCTCTGGGGCCAACGTCCTGACTTTC CASSGDRGFSGANVLTF
TRBJ1-2 - once TRBV10-2 TGCGCCAGCGGAGGAGGGAGGGATGGCTACACCTTC CASGGGRDGYTF
TRBJ2-7 - - TRBV7-2 TGTGCCAGCAGCTTCGCCTACGAGCAGTACTTC CASSFAYEQYF
TRBJ2-7 TRBD1 - TRBV5-1 TGCGCCAGCAGCGCCCTAACCGGGACAGGGGCCTACGAGCAGTACTTC CASSALTGTGAYEQYF
TRBJ1-3 - many TRBV9 TGTGCCAGCAGCCCCTACGGGGTAGGGGGCTCTGGAAACACCATATATTTT CASSPYGVGGSGNTIYF
TRBJ2-1 - - TRBV7-9 TGTGCCAGCAGCGGCCCCGACTGGTTAGGTGAGCAGTTCTTC CASSGPDWLGEQFF
TRBJ2-1 - - TRBV21-1 TGTGCCAGCATCATTACTACTCGCCCCTACAATGAGCAGTTCTTC CASIITTRPYNEQFF
TRBJ1-1 TRBD1 few TRBV5-5 TGTGCCAGCAGCTCCCAGGGGGACACTGAAGCTTTCTTT CASSSQGDTEAFF
TRBJ2-1 TRBD1 - TRBV3-1/TRBV3-2 TGTGCCAGCAGCTACGGGACAGGCTCCTACAATGAGCAGTTCTTC CASSYGTGSYNEQFF
TRBJ2-3 - - TRBV19 TGTGCCAGTAGTATAGCAGGGACAGATACGCAGTATTTT CASSIAGTDTQYF
TRBJ2-7 TRBD2 many TRBV27 TGTGCCAGCAGTTTATCGGGGCGGGGGGCTTCCTACGAGCAGTACTTC CASSLSGRGASYEQYF
TRBJ2-1 - - TRBV7-5 TGTGCCAGAAGCTTAGTTTCCAGTCTAGCGGGTACTAATGAGCAGTTCTTC CARSLVSSLAGTNEQFF
TRBJ2-7 - few TRBV3-1/TRBV3-2 TGTGCCAGCAGCCACGAGGGATCCTACGAGCAGTACTTC CASSHEGSYEQYF
TRBJ1-2 - - TRBV4-3 TGCGCCAGCAGCCCAGCCGGGACACCGTTCGATGGCTACACCTTC CASSPAGTPFDGYTF
TRBJ1-4 - - TRBV28 TGTGCCGTCCAGGGTTGGGAAGAAAAACTGTTTTTT CAVQGWEEKLFF
TRBJ1-4 - many TRBV27 TGTGCCAGCAGTTTCACGCCCCTTTTGACAGGAGCAACTAATGAAAAACTGTTTTTT CASSFTPLLTGATNEKLFF
TRBJ1-4 - - TRBV6-5 TGTGCCAGCAGTTACTCGGCAAGGGGCCTTAATGAAAAACTGTTTTTT CASSYSARGLNEKLFF
TRBJ2-3 - - TRBV6-5 TGTGCCAGCAGTTACTCCGCTAGTTGGGGCACAGATACGCAGTATTTT CASSYSASWGTDTQYF
TRBJ1-4 - - TRBV7-2 TGTGCCAGCAGCACCCCCTGGCCTAATGAAAAACTGTTTTTT CASSTPWPNEKLFF
TRBJ2-2 - - TRBV5-4 TGTGCCAGCAGCTTGATGCGGGGCGGAGGGACCGGGGAGCTGTTTTTT CASSLMRGGGTGELFF
TRBJ2-6 TRBD1 - TRBV29-1 TGCAGCGTAGCCGACAGGGGTTCTGGGGCCAACGTCCTGACTTTC CSVADRGSGANVLTF
TRBJ2-2 TRBD1 - TRBV5-1 TGCGCCAGCAGCTTCGAACGACAGGGGGCCGGGGAGCTGTTTTTT CASSFERQGAGELFF
TRBJ2-7 TRBD1 - TRBV5-1 TGCGCCAGCAGCTTGGGGCGAACCGGGACAGGGGCCTACGAGCAGTACTTC CASSLGRTGTGAYEQYF
TRBJ1-1 - - TRBV6-6 TGTGCCAGCAGTTACTCTTTGGGGATGGCAGGGACTGAAGCTTTCTTT CASSYSLGMAGTEAFF